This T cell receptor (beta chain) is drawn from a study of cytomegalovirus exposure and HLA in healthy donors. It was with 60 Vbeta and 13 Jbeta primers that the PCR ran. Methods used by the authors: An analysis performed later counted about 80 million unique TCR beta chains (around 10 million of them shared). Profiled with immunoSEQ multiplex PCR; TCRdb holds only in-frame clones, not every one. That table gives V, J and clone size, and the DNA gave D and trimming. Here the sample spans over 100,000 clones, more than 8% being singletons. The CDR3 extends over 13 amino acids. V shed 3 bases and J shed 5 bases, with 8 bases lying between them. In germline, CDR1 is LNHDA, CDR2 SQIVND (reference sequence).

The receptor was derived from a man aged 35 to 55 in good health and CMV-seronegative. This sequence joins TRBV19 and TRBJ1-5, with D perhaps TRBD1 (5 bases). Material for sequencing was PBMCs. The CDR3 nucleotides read TGTGCCAGTAGTATCCAACAGGATCAGCCCCAGCATTTT. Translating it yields CASSIQQDQPQHF. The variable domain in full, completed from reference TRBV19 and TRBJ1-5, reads DGGITQSPKYLFRKEGQNVTLSCEQNLNHDAMYWYRQDPGQGLRLIYYSQIVNDFQKGDIAEGYSVSREKKESFPLTVTSAQKNPTAFYLCASSIQQDQPQHFGDGTRLSIL.